The subject of this entry is one T cell receptor beta chain. Which antigen it targets is not known. Base qualities are not at hand, and no much larger clone is one base apart. CDR3 length: 12 amino acids, cysteine to phenylalanine. Only the CDR3 DNA stays, 36 bases, in frame from base 1. Here V drops 5 bases and J drops 6 bases, and the junction holds 4 bases not matched to any gene. CDR1 is given as GTSNPN and CDR2 as SVGIG, both from the germline V gene (reference sequence). Whole blood was collected in K2EDTA tubes by collaborating institutions according to the institutions' own protocols. For TCRbeta analysis, collaborators shipped samples in one of three forms: frozen whole blood, isolated PBMCs, or DNA extracted from either of those sample types. The immunoSEQ Assay, a bias-controlled multiplex PCR, was used to amplify TCRbeta CDR3 regions from genomic DNA. The authors' pipeline ran thus. Nucleated cell counts per sample were estimated from amplification of reference gene primers within the assay. Sequence reads were collapsed and filtered to measure the absolute abundance of every unique TCRbeta CDR3 rearrangement. For each sample, productive Simpson clonality was calculated by taking the square root of Simpson's diversity index across productive rearrangements. Not all clones reach the TCRdb copy of this immuneACCESS table, which keeps in-frame sequences only. Checked studies attribute under half of the gap to unresolved V genes and leave the rest unexplained. The V and J calls and clone size are taken from that table; D and trimming were inferred from the DNA. The sample yields 35,000 to 45,000 clones; roughly 82% were counted once. Together, the top ten hold more than 13% of the sample.

This entry belongs to a study of blood T cell repertoires in COVID-19 (dated by TCRdb to the early 2020s). Turning to the overall study: Samples from collaborators originated in the United States, Italy and Spain and spanned both the acute and convalescent phases of COVID-19. The prospective study material was composed of cDNA or gDNA derived from T cells, B-cell-depleted T cells, or PBMCs. Deeply sampled blood TCRbeta repertoires from subjects exposed to, actively infected with, or recovered from COVID-19 were included in the dataset. The repertoires were released in a freely available public database meant as a resource for research on the immune response to SARS-CoV-2. Samples came from the ongoing ImmuneRACE study (first 160 participants) plus 1,254 subjects from 6 global collaborators. Sample metadata almost always included a de-identified subject ID, COVID-19 status, age in years and sex. HLA class I and class II types, where available, came from metadata supplied by the sample provider rather than from assay-based typing. General findings and caveats noted by the study authors: The amount of clinical and demographic metadata varied by source and participant and was provided uncurated.

The sequenced material came from peripheral blood. This receptor was identified in a human donor in a cohort sampled during active COVID-19. The chain uses TRBV30 and TRBJ2-3; 8 central nucleotides agree with TRBD2. This receptor has the CDR3 CAWRGGGDTQYF. The bases are TGTGCCTGGCGGGGGGGAGGGGATACGCAGTATTTT. Supplemented by the reference TRBV30 and TRBJ2-3 proteins around the CDR3, the complete variable domain is SQTIHQWPATLVQPVGSPLSLECTVEGTSNPNLYWYRQAAGRGLQLLFYSVGIGQISSEVPQNLSASRPQDRQFILSSKKLLLSDSGFYLCAWRGGGDTQYFGPGTRLTVL.